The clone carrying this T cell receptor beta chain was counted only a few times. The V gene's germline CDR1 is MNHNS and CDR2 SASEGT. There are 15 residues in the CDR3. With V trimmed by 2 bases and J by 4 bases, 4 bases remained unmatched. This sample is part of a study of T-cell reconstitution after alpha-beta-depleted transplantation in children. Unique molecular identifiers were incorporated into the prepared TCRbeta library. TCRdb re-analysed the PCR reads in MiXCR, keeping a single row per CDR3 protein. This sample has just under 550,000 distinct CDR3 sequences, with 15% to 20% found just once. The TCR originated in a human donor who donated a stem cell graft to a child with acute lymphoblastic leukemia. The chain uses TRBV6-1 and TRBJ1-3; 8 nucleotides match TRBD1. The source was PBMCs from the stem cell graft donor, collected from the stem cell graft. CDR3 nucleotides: TGTGCCAGCAGTGAACAGGGGGCGTTCGGAAACACCATATATTTT. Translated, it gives CASSEQGAFGNTIYF.